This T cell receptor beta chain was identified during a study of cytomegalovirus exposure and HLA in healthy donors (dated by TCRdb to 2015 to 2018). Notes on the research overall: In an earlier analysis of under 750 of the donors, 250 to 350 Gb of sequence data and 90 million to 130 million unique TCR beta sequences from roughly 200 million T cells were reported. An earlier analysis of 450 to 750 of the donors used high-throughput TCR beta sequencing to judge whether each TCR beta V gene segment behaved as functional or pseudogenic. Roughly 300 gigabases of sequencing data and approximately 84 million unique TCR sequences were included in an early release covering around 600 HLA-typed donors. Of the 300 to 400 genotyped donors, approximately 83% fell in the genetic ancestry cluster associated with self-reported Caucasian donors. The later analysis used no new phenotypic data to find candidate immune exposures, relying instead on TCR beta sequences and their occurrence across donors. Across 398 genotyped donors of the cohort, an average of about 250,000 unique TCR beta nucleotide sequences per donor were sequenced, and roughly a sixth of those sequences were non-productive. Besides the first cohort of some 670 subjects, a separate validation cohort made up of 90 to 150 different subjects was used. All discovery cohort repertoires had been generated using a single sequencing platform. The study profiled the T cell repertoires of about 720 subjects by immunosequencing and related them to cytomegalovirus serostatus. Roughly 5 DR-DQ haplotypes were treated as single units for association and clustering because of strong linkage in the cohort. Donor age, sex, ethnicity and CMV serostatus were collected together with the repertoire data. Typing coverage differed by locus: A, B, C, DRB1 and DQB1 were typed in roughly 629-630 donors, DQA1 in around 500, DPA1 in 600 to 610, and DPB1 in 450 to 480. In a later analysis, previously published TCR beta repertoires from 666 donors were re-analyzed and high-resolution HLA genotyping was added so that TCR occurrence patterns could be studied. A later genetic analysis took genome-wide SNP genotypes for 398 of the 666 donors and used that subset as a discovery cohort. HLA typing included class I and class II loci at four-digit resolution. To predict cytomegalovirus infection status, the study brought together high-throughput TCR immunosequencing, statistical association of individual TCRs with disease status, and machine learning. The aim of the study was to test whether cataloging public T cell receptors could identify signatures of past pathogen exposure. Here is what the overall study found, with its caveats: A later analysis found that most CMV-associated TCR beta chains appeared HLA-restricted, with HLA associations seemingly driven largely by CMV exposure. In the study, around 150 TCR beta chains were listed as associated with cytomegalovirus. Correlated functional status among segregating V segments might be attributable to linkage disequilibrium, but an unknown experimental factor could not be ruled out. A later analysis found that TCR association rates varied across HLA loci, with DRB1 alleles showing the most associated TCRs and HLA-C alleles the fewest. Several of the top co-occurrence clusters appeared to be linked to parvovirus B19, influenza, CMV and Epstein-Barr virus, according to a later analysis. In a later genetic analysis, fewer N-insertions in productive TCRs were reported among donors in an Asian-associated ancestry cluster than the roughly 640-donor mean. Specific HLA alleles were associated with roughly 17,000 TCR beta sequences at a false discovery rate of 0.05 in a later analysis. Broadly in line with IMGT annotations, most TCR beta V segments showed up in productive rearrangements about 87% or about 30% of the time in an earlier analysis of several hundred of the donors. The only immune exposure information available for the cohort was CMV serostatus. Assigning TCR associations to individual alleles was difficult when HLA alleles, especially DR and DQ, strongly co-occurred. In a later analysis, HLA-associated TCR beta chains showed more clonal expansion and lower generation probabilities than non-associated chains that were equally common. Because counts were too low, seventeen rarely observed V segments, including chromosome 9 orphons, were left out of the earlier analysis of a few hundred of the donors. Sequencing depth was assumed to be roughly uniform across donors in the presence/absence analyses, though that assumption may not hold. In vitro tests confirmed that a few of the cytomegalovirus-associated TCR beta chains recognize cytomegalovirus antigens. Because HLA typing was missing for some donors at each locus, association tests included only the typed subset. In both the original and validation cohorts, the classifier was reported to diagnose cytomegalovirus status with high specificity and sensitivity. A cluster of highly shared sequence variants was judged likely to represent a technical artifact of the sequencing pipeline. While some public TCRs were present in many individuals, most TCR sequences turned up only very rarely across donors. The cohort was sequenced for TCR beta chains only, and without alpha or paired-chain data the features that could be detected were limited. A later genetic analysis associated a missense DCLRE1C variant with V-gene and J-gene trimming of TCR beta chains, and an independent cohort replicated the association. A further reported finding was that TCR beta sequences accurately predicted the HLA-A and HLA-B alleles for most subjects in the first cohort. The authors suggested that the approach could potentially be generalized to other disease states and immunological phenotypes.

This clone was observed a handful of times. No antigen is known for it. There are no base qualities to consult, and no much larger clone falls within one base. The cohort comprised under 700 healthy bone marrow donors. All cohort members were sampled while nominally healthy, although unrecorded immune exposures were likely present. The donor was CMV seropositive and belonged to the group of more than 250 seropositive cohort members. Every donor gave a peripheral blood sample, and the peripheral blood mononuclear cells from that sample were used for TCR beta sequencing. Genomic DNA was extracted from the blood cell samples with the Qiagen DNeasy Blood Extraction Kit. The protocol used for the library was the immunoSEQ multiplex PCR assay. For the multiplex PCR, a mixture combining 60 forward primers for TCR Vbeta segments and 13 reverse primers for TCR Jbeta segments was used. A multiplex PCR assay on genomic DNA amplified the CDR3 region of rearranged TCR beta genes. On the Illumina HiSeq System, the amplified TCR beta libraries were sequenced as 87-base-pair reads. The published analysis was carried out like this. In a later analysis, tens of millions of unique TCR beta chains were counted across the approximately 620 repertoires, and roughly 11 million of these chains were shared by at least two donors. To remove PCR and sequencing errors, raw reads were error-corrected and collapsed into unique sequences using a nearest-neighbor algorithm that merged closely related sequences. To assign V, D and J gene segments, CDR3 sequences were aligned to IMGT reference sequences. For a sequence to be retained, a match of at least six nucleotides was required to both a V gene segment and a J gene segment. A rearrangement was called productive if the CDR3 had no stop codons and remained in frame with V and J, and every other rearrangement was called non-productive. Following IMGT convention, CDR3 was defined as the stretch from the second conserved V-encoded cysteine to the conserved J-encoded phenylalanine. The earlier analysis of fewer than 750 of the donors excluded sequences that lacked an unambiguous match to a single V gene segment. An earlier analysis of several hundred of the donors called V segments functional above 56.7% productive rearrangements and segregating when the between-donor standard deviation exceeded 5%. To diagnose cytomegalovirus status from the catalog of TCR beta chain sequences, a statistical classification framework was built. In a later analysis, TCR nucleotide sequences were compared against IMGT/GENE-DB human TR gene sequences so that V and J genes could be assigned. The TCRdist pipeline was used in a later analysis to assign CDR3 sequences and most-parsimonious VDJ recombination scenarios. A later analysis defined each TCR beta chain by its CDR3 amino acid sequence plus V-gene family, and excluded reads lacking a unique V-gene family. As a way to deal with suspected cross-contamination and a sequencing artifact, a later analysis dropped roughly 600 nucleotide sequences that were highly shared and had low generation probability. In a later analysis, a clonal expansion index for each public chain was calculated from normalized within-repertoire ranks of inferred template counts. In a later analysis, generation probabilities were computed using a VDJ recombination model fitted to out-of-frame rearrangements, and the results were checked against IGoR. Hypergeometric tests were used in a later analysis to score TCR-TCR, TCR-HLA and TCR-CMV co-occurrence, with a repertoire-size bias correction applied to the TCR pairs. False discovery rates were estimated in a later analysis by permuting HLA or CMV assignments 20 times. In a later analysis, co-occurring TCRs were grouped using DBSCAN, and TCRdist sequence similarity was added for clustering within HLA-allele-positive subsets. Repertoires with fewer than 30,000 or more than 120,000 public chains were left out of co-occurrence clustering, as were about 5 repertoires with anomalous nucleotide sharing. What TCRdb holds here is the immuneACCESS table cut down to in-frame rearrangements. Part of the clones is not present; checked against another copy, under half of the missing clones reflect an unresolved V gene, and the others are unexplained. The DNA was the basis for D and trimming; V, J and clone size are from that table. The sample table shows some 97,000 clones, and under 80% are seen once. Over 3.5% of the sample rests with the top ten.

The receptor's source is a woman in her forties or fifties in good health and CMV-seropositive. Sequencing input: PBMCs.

In nucleotide form, the sequence is TGTGCTAGTGGGGGAGGATGGGCTTTCTTT. It encodes CASGGGWAFF. The sequence is built from TRBV12-5 and TRBJ1-1, with no reliable assignment of the D segment. Trimming costs V 6 bases and J 11 bases, and their ends lie 10 bases apart. Including cysteine and phenylalanine, the CDR3 has 10 amino acids. The CDR3 DNA has 30 bases and is translated from base 1. Taken from the germline V gene, the CDR1 and CDR2 loops are LGHNT and FRNRAP. The full variable domain, with segments outside the CDR3 supplied by the reference TRBV12-5 and TRBJ1-1 proteins, appears as DARVTQTPRHKVTEMGQEVTMRCQPILGHNTVFWYRQTMMQGLELLAYFRNRAPLDDSGMPKDRFSAEMPDATLATLKIQPSEPRDSAVYFCASGGGWAFFGQGTRLTVV.